These 25 T cell receptor beta chains originate from one sample sequenced in a study of T cells in Graves' hyperthyroidism and ophthalmopathy (dated by TCRdb to about 2019). The library relied on multiplex PCR. The sequencing machine was an Illumina HiSeq 2000. TCR beta CDR3 regions were amplified from RNA transcripts. For the first round of RT-PCR on the TCR CDR3, the HTBI primer set was used together with the Qiagen OneStep RT-PCR kit. TCRdb redid the processing of the public reads, applying fastp at Q25 and MiXCR, and retained in-frame beta chains. Rows with a matching CDR3 protein are joined into one entry that keeps the most common DNA and genes. The sample profile shows some 490,000 distinct CDR3 sequences; approximately 22% of them were found once. Jointly, the top ten make up approximately 54% of the sample. Sequencing was done on a sample of blood. Receptor source: a woman in her seventies with Graves' ophthalmopathy.

The chain joins TRBV5-5 to TRBJ2-2; D call uncertain. The V and J ends lost 4 bases and 6 bases respectively, with 19 bases between them. The V gene's germline CDR1 is SGHKS and CDR2 YYEKEE (reference sequence). The CDR3 runs to 16 residues. The DNA for the CDR3 is TGTGCCAGCAGCATCGCCGTCATAGTGGAAGCCGGGGAGCTGTTTTTT. Its translation: CASSIAVIVEAGELFF.

This clonotype was observed at least ten times. The chain recombines TRBV28 with TRBJ2-7; 9 positions match TRBD2. Germline V gene data show CDR1 as MDHEN and CDR2 as SYDVKM. CDR3 length equals 14 residues. V lost 6 bases and J lost 2; bases outside the gene matches: 5. The CDR3 sequence: CASREGLATYEQYF. In DNA form, the CDR3 reads TGTGCCAGCAGAGAGGGACTAGCTACCTACGAGCAGTACTTC. Using reference TRBV28 and TRBJ2-7 for the parts outside the CDR3, the full variable domain is DVKVTQSSRYLVKRTGEKVFLECVQDMDHENMFWYRQDPGLGLRLIYFSYDVKMKEKGDIPEGYSVSREKKERFSLILESASTNQTSMYLCASREGLATYEQYFGPGTRLTVT.

V and J are TRBV20-1 and TRBJ2-7; D gene uncertain. Looked up from germline, CDR1 is DFQATT and CDR2 is SNEGSKA (reference sequence). Trimming cost V 3 bases and J 9 bases, with 18 bases left between them. CDR3 length: 13 amino acids. In nucleotides, the CDR3 is TGCAGTGCTAGGGTCCCATCGTTTCTGGCGCAGTACTTC. Translating it yields CSARVPSFLAQYF.

The chain employs TRBV7-2 and TRBJ1-2, with D perhaps TRBD1 (5 bases). This CDR3 contains 15 residues. Trimming cost V 5 bases and J 4 bases, with 17 bases left between them. Germline CDR1 is SGHTA and CDR2 is FQGNSA. CDR3 in amino acids: CASSKTKTVLYGYTF. In DNA form, the CDR3 reads TGTGCCAGCAGCAAAACCAAGACAGTACTCTATGGCTACACCTTC. The full variable domain, its missing parts supplied by reference TRBV7-2 and TRBJ1-2, is GAGVSQSPSNKVTEKGKDVELRCDPISGHTALYWYRQSLGQGLEFLIYFQGNSAPDKSGLPSDRFSAERTGGSVSTLTIQRTQQEDSAVYLCASSKTKTVLYGYTFGSGTRLTVV.

This clonotype turned up a few times. The chain employs TRBV5-6 and TRBJ2-1, with TRBD1 matching 8 bases. J gave up 9 bases and V 1 base, and 9 bases lay outside the gene matches. The CDR3 is made up of 15 amino acids. Looked up from germline, CDR1 is SGHDT and CDR2 is YYEEEE. CDR3 amino acids: CASSLRTQGASEQFF. The DNA for the CDR3 is TGTGCCAGCAGCTTGAGGACCCAGGGGGCATCTGAGCAGTTCTTC.

This clonotype was detected only a few times. DNA for the CDR3: TGCAGCGTCCACGAAGGGGGCGGCAACTATGGCTACACCTTC. This translates into CSVHEGGGNYGYTF. V usage is TRBV29-1 and J usage is TRBJ1-2, with 7 bases lining up with TRBD1. Germline values: CDR1 SQVTM, CDR2 ANQGSEA. The junction had 9 bases not matched to a gene; V was cut back by 6 bases and J by 2 bases. The CDR3 is 14 residues long.

The chain employs TRBV11-2 and TRBJ1-3; tentative D call: TRBD1 (6 bases). Germline CDR1 and CDR2: SGHAT and FQNNGV. Trimming cost V 3 bases and J 0 bases, with 9 bases left between them. The length of the CDR3 is 15 residues. The CDR3 nucleotides read TGTGCCAGCAGCTTGGGGACATTCTCTGGAAACACCATATATTTT. As protein: CASSLGTFSGNTIYF.

This clonotype has more than one count but fewer than ten. The chain carries TRBV5-1 and TRBJ1-2, with D maybe TRBD1 (5 bases). Per germline, CDR1 SGHRS and CDR2 YFSETQ. Trimming pared 0 bases from V and 0 bases from J, leaving 9 bases between. The CDR3 covers 15 residues. CDR3 coding DNA: TGCGCCAGCAGCTTGGCGGGGCCAGCTAACTATGGCTACACCTTC. The encoded protein is CASSLAGPANYGYTF.

This clonotype came up many times. V and J are TRBV28 and TRBJ2-3; D not resolved. V lost 7 bases, J lost 8 bases, and 16 bases lay in between. Germline V gene data show CDR1 as MDHEN and CDR2 as SYDVKM. The CDR3 has 13 residues. The CDR3 DNA reads as TGTGCCAGCACCCATCTCCCTCCCGGTACGCAGTATTTT. Translating it yields CASTHLPPGTQYF.

This clonotype was seen repeatedly, ten times or more. The gene calls are TRBV2 and TRBJ1-2; D is undetermined. The germline gives CDR1 SNHLY, CDR2 FYNNEI. The V gene lost 7 bases and the J gene lost 3 bases, with 9 bases spanning the gap. This CDR3 is 12 amino acids long. In DNA, the CDR3 is TGTGCCAGCATTAAAAATGACTATGGCTACACCTTC. Translation: CASIKNDYGYTF.

The chain couples TRBV20-1 to TRBJ2-7; weak D call: TRBD1 (6 bases). This CDR3 spans 14 amino acids. V dropped 2 bases and J dropped 3 bases, with 14 bases sitting between them. Germline-derived CDR1 and CDR2 are DFQATT and SNEGSKA (reference sequence). The CDR3 nucleotides read TGCAGTGCTAGATGGGTCAGCAGGGGCTACGAGCAGTACTTC. It encodes CSARWVSRGYEQYF.

This clonotype has just a few counts. V usage is TRBV9 and J usage is TRBJ1-2, with D perhaps matching TRBD1 (5 bases). The V and J ends lost 2 bases and 8 bases respectively, with 19 bases between them. In germline, CDR1 is SGDLS, CDR2 YYNGEE. This CDR3 is 15 amino acids long. The CDR3, as DNA: TGTGCCAGCAGCGTGGGGACCAGACTATGGGACGGCTACACCTTC. The encoded protein is CASSVGTRLWDGYTF.

This clonotype was picked up a small number of times. DNA for the CDR3: TGCGCCAGCAGCTCACTCGGGGGGAACACTGAAGCTTTCTTT. Its translation: CASSSLGGNTEAFF. V is TRBV5-1 and J is TRBJ1-1, with TRBD1 as a possible D gene (5 bases). Germline CDR1 and CDR2: SGHRS and YFSETQ. The CDR3 is 14 amino acids. V lost 3 bases to trimming and J lost 1 base, with 10 bases between them.

CDR3 bases: TGTGCCAGCAGTTCGATTAGCGGGTGGAAATCTGAGCAGTTCTTC. Translation: CASSSISGWKSEQFF. V and J are TRBV28 and TRBJ2-1; the match to TRBD2 covers 7 bases. The length of the CDR3 is 15 residues. J lost 9 bases, V lost 4 bases, and 12 bases had no gene match. Germline CDR1 is MDHEN and CDR2 is SYDVKM.

J is TRBJ1-6 and V is TRBV19, with 7 bases identical to TRBD1. Germline V CDR1 and CDR2: LNHDA, SQIVND (reference sequence). The CDR3 covers 15 residues. Unmatched junction bases numbered 6, after V lost 7 bases and J lost 3 bases. Here the CDR3 DNA reads TGTGCCAGTAATGACAGGGCTGGCTATAATTCACCCCTCCACTTT. It codes for CASNDRAGYNSPLHF.

This clonotype appeared many times. The V call is TRBV28, the J call TRBJ2-7; 7 bases map to TRBD1. The germline CDR1 and CDR2 sequences are MDHEN and SYDVKM. This CDR3 region has 12 residues. V trimming: 4 bases; J trimming: 6 bases; junction bases outside the gene matches: 3. The CDR3 region is CASSSRDSEQYF. For the CDR3, the DNA is TGTGCCAGCAGTTCCCGGGACAGCGAGCAGTACTTC.

This clonotype has ten or more counts. The V gene is TRBV28, the J gene TRBJ1-1; 7 bases match TRBD1. With V trimmed by 5 bases and J by 6 bases, 9 bases remained unmatched. The CDR3 length is 14 residues. In germline, CDR1 is MDHEN, CDR2 SYDVKM. In nucleotides, the CDR3 is TGTGCCAGCAGTCCAGGGGGTGGTTGGGCTGAAGCTTTCTTT. Translated, it gives CASSPGGGWAEAFF.

Only a few counts were recorded for this clonotype. The chain recombines TRBV29-1 with TRBJ2-7; 10 nucleotides line up with TRBD1. Trimming at V came to 4 bases and at J to 0 bases, leaving 9 bases not matched to a gene. Per germline, CDR1 SQVTM and CDR2 ANQGSEA. The CDR3 is 16 residues long. The CDR3, as DNA: TGCAGCGTTGGAGGAGTCCGGACAGGGGGCTCCTACGAGCAGTACTTC. This translates into CSVGGVRTGGSYEQYF.

The chain combines TRBV6-5 with TRBJ2-4; no reliable D call. V lost 2 bases and J 0 bases, leaving 17 bases between the germline ends. Germline V CDR1 and CDR2: MNHEY, SVGAGI. The CDR3 extends over 18 amino acids. In nucleotides, the CDR3 is TGTGCCAGCAGTTACGCCGACTCGCAACATTTAGCCAAAAACATTCAGTACTTC. Its translation is CASSYADSQHLAKNIQYF.

This clonotype came up a few times. Here the CDR3 DNA reads TGTGCCAGCTCACCACGGACAATTCAAGAGACCCAGTACTTC. Translated, it gives CASSPRTIQETQYF. The chain joins TRBV18 to TRBJ2-5; possible D gene TRBD1, 5 bases. V lost 1 base, J lost 2 bases, and 8 bases lay in between. CDR1 is KGHSH and CDR2 is LQKENI in the germline V gene. The CDR3 runs to 14 residues.

CDR3 amino acids: CSARGLAGYEQYF. The CDR3 DNA is TGCAGTGCTAGGGGCCTAGCAGGTTACGAGCAGTACTTC. The chain joins TRBV20-1 to TRBJ2-7; D possibly corresponds to TRBD2 (5 bases). Germline V gene data show CDR1 as DFQATT and CDR2 as SNEGSKA (reference sequence). The V end lost 3 bases, the J end lost 4 bases, and 13 bases lay between the germline ends. The CDR3 loop spans 13 amino acids.

This clonotype was counted between two and nine times. The gene calls are TRBV5-5 and TRBJ1-2; D gene ambiguous. The V end was cut by 0 bases, the J end by 8 bases, with 8 bases between. CDR3 length equals 12 residues. Germline CDR1 is SGHKS and CDR2 is YYEKEE (reference sequence). CDR3 sequence: CASSLATDGYTF. In DNA form, the CDR3 reads TGTGCCAGCAGCTTGGCCACAGACGGCTACACCTTC.

This clonotype appeared many times. CDR3 in DNA: TGTGCCAGCACCTTGACGGCCAGGACGACTGAAGCTTTCTTT. It specifies CASTLTARTTEAFF. The chain couples TRBV11-2 to TRBJ1-1; D gene uncertain. Germline CDR1 reads SGHAT; CDR2 reads FQNNGV. There are 14 residues in the CDR3. Trimming cost V 7 bases and J 5 bases, with 17 bases left between them. Drawing the rest from reference TRBV11-2 and TRBJ1-1, the complete variable domain is EAGVAQSPRYKIIEKRQSVAFWCNPISGHATLYWYQQILGQGPKLLIQFQNNGVVDDSQLPKDRFSAERLKGVDSTLKIQPAKLEDSAVYLCASTLTARTTEAFFGQGTRLTVV.

On this clonotype itself: Sequence at one end of the junction differs from germline and may be a read error. The chain has TRBV20-1 and TRBJ2-7; 10 bases agree with TRBD1. Germline V gene data show CDR1 as DFQATT and CDR2 as SNEGSKA (reference sequence). CDR3 length: 16 residues. The CDR3 coding sequence is TGCAGTACTAGGCGCGCCGGGACAGGGGTAATCTACGAGCAGTACTTC. Translation: CSTRRAGTGVIYEQYF.

This clonotype was counted a few times. The V call is TRBV7-2, the J call TRBJ2-1; TRBD2 aligns across 10 bases. The germline V gene has CDR1 SGHTA and CDR2 FQGNSA. The length of the CDR3 is 16 residues. Trimming removed 5 bases from V and 7 bases from J; junction bases left unmatched: 11. The CDR3 nucleotides are TGTGCCAGCAGCGTCTTAAGCGGGAGGGCCTTGAATGAGCAGTTCTTC. Its protein is CASSVLSGRALNEQFF.